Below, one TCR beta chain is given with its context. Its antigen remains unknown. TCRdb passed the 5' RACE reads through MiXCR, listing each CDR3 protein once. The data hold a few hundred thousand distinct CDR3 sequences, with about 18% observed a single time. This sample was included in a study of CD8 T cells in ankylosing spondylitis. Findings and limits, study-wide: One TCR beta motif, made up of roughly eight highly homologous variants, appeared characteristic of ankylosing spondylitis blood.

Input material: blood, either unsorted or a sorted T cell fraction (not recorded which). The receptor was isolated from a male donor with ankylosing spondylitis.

CDR3 loop: CASSRNPLNTEAFF. The CDR3 nucleotides read TGTGCCAGCAGTCGCAACCCCTTGAACACTGAAGCTTTCTTT. The rearrangement uses TRBV27 and TRBJ1-1; no clear D gene. The CDR3 loop spans 14 amino acids. CDR1 is MNHEY and CDR2 is SMNVEV in the germline V gene (reference sequence). V shed 5 bases and J shed 0 bases, with 10 bases lying between them.